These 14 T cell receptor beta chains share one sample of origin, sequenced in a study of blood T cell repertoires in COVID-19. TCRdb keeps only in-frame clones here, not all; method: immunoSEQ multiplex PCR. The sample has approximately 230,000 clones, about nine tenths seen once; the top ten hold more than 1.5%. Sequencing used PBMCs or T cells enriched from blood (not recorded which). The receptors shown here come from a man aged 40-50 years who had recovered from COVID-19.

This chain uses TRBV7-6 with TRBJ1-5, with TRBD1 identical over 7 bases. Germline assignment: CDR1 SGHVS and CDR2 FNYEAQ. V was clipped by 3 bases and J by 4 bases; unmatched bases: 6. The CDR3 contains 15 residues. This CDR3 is CASSLSGGGNQPQHF. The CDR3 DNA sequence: TGTGCCAGCAGCTTGTCAGGGGGTGGGAATCAGCCCCAGCATTTT.

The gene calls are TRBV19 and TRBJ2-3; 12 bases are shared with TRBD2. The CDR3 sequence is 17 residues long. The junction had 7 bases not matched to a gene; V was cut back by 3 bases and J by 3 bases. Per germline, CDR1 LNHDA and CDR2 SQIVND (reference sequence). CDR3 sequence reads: CASSMTSGGRRTDTQYF. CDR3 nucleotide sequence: TGTGCCAGTAGTATGACTAGCGGGGGCCGCCGTACAGATACGCAGTATTTT.

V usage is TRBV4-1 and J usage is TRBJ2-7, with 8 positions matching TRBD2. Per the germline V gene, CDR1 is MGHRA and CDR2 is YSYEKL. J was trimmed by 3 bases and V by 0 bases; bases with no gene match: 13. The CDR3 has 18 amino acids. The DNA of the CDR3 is TGCGCCAGCAGCCAAGATCCCAACCCTGCCAGCGGGAGCTACGAGCAGTACTTC. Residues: CASSQDPNPASGSYEQYF.

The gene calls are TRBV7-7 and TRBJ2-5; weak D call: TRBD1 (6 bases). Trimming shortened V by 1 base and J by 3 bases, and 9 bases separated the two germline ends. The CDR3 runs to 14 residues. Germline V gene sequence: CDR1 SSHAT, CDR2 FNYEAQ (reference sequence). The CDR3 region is CASSLGDTKETQYF. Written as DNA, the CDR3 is TGTGCCAGCAGCTTAGGGGACACGAAAGAGACCCAGTACTTC.

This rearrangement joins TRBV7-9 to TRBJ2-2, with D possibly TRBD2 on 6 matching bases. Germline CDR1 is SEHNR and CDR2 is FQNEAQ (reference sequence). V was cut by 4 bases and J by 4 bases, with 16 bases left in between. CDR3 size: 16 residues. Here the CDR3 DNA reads TGTGCCAGCAGCTCGCGGGAACTAGGGCTCACCGGGGAGCTGTTTTTT. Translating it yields CASSSRELGLTGELFF.

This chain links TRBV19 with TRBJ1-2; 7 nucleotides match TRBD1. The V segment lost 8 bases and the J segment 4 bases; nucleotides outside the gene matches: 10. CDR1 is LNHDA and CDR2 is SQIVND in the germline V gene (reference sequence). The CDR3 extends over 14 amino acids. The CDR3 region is CASLRLEGAYGYTF. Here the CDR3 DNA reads TGTGCCAGTTTACGACTGGAGGGGGCCTATGGCTACACCTTC.

The CDR3 loop is CASSLSAGNSGNTIYF. The CDR3 nucleotides read TGTGCCAGCAGTTTGTCCGCAGGTAACTCTGGAAACACCATATATTTT. This chain joins TRBV28 and TRBJ1-3; D uncertain. This CDR3 has 16 residues. The germline V gene encodes CDR1 MDHEN and CDR2 SYDVKM. Trimming took 3 bases from V and 0 from J, leaving 12 bases between them.

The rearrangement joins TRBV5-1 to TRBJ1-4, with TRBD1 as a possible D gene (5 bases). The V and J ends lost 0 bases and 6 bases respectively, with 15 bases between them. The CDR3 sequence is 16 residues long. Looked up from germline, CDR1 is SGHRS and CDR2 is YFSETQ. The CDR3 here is CASSLEGLLRDEKLFF. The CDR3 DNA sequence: TGCGCCAGCAGCTTGGAGGGACTCCTGAGAGATGAAAAACTGTTTTTT. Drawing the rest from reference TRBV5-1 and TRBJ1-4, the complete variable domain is KAGVTQTPRYLIKTRGQQVTLSCSPISGHRSVSWYQQTPGQGLQFLFEYFSETQRNKGNFPGRFSGRQFSNSRSEMNVSTLELGDSALYLCASSLEGLLRDEKLFFGSGTQLSVL.

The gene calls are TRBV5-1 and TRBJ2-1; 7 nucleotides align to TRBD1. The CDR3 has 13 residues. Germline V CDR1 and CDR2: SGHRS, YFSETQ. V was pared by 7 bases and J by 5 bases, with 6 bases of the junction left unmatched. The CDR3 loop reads CASHFDRDNEQFF. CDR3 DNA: TGCGCCAGCCACTTCGACAGGGACAATGAGCAGTTCTTC.

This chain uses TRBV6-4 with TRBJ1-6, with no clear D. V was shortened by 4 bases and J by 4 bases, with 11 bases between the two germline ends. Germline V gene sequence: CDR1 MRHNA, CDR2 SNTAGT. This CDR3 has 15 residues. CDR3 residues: CASSVFSSYNSPLHF. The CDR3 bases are TGTGCCAGCAGTGTTTTTTCCAGTTATAATTCACCCCTCCACTTT.

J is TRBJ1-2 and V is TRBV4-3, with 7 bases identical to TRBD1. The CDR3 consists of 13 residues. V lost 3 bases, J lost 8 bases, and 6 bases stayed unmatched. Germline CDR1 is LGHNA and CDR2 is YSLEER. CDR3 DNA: TGCGCCAGCAGCCAGGCTACAGGGGTCGGCTACACCTTC. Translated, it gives CASSQATGVGYTF.

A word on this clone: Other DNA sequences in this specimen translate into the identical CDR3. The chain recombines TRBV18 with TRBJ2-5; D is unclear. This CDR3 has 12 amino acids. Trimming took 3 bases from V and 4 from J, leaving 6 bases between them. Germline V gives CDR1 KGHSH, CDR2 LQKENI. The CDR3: CASSPSRETQYF. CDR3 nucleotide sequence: TGTGCCAGCTCACCCTCCAGAGAGACCCAGTACTTC.

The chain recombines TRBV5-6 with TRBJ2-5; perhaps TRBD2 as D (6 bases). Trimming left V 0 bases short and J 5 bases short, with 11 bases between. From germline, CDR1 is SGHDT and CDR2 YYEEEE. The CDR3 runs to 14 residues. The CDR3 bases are TGTGCCAGCAGCTTGGCGGGGGTTGGGGAGACCCAGTACTTC. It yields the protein CASSLAGVGETQYF.

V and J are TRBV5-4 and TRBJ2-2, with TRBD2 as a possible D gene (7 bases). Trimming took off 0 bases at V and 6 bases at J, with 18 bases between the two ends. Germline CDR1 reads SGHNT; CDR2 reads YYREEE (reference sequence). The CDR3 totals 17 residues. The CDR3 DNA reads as TGTGCCAGCAGCTTGGTTAATACGGGGGGCCTACCCGGGGAGCTGTTTTTT. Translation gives CASSLVNTGGLPGELFF.